This T cell receptor (beta chain) was captured in a study of radiotherapy plus CTLA-4 blockade in lung cancer. Study results and caveats: Early blood T cell clone dynamics, with interferon-beta, were reported to best predict response. Expansion in blood of tumor-derived TCR clones was seen after radiotherapy plus ipilimumab.

As concerns this clone: Its antigen remains unknown.

The data were produced by immunoSEQ multiplex PCR, yet TCRdb's version contains in-frame clones alone and is incomplete. Of some 98,000 clones in the sample, 82% were seen once. Between the trimmed V and J ends, which lost 0 bases and 3 bases, there was a span of 14 bases. Germline V gene data show CDR1 as MNHEY and CDR2 as SMNVEV (reference sequence). The CDR3 is 16 amino acids. With ipilimumab providing CTLA-4 blockade, focal radiation was administered to patients who had chemo-refractory metastatic non-small-cell lung cancer. The input for sequencing was peripheral blood, taken from a patient treated with radiotherapy plus ipilimumab. V is TRBV27 and J is TRBJ1-2; D possibly corresponds to TRBD1 (5 bases). The clonotype comes from a human donor with non-small cell lung cancer who had a partial response to radiotherapy plus ipilimumab. As DNA, the CDR3 is TGTGCCAGCAGTTTATCAGGGGCGGATTACGACTATGGCTACACCTTC. Its translation: CASSLSGADYDYGYTF.